The 2 T cell receptor beta chains listed next were all sequenced from one sample in a study of blood T cell repertoires in COVID-19. Measured with immunoSEQ multiplex PCR; TCRdb has only the in-frame clones, and not every one. The sample shows roughly 350,000 clones, approximately 87% of them seen only once. Specimen: peripheral blood. These receptors were obtained from a woman aged 50 to 65 with COVID-19, enrolled during active disease.

The rearrangement links TRBV5-3 to TRBJ2-5, with TRBD2 matching 14 bases. TRBV5-3 is reported as an ORF; its role is uncertain. V shed 0 bases and J 5 bases; nucleotides not matched to a gene: 15. There are 20 residues in the CDR3. The DNA for the CDR3 is TGTGCCAGAAGCTTGGAAACGGGACTAGCGGGAGTGACTACCGCGGAGACCCAGTACTTC. Translating gives CARSLETGLAGVTTAETQYF.

The V call is TRBV5-6, the J call TRBJ1-5; 8 nucleotides match TRBD1. This CDR3 spans 15 amino acids. Unmatched junction bases numbered 10, after V lost 4 bases and J lost 7 bases. Germline CDR1 and CDR2: SGHDT and YYEEEE. CDR3 region: CASSEAGGAWQPQHF. DNA for the CDR3: TGTGCCAGCAGCGAAGCAGGGGGCGCGTGGCAGCCCCAGCATTTT.